A selection of T cell receptor beta chains follows, all from one sample in a study of regulatory T cells in long-lasting Graves disease. TCRdb re-derived calls from the multiplex PCR reads in MiXCR, one entry per CDR3 protein. The sample holds about 660,000 distinct CDR3 sequences, 25% to 35% seen once. The sample here was peripheral blood mononuclear cells (PBMCs), taken when the disease was refractory, from a patient treated with antithyroid drugs. These receptors were obtained from a female donor with Graves disease. Both conserved end residues are part of each CDR3. Size tells how often a clone was seen (once, few, many) or the class of an expanded clone, and some rows leave it out.

>TRBV5-1|.|TRBJ2-5
CASSLDGQLQETQYF
>TRBV6-2/TRBV6-3|.|TRBJ2-3
CASSRNWGQADTQYF
>TRBV9|few|TRBJ2-5
CASSGGPRETQYF
>TRBV10-3|few|TRBJ1-5
CASRRDGNQPQHF
>TRBV28|.|TRBJ1-1
CASSLSAGHRSGAFF
>TRBV20-1|few|TRBJ1-5
CSARRGQGKNQPQHF
>TRBV6-1|few|TRBJ1-1
CASSSGQVPEAFF
>TRBV30|.|TRBJ1-5
CAWTNGAGSGQPQHF
>TRBV11-2|many|TRBJ2-4
CASSPVVSLAKNIQYF
>TRBV7-3|few|TRBJ2-5
CASSLSGQGQETQYF
>TRBV4-1|.|TRBJ1-2
CASSQVAGTRGYTF
>TRBV20-1|.|TRBJ2-2
CSARDGRFAGELFF
>TRBV18|.|TRBJ1-2
CASSTPGGRGYTF
>TRBV11-2|many|TRBJ1-2
CASSLAEDGYTF
>TRBV19|.|TRBJ1-5
CASSIGGTGPQHF
>TRBV12-3/TRBV12-4|.|TRBJ1-6
CASSLPRVRATTGSPLHF
>TRBV12-3/TRBV12-4|few|TRBJ1-2
CASSRTGIGYGYTF